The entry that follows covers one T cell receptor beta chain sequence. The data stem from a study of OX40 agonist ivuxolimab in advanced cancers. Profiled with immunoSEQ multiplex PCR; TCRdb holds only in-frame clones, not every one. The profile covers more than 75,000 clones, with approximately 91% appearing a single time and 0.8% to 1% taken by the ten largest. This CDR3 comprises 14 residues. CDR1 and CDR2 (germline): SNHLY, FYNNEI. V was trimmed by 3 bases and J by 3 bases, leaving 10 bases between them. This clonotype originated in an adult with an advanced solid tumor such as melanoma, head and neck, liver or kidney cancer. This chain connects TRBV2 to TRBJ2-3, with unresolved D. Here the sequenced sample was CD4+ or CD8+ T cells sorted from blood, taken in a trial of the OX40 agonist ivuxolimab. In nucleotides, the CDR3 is TGTGCCAGCAGTGACGTCCGGGCGACAGATACGCAGTATTTT. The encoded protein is CASSDVRATDTQYF.